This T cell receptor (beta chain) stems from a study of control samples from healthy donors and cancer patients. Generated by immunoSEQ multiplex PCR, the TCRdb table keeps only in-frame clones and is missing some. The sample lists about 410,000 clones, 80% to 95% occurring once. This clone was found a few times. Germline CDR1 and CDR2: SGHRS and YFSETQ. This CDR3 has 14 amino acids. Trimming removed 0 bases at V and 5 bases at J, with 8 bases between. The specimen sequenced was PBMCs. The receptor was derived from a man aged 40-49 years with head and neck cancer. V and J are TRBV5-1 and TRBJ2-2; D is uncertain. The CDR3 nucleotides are TGCGCCAGCAGCTTGGCATTGGCGACCGGGGAGCTGTTTTTT. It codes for CASSLALATGELFF. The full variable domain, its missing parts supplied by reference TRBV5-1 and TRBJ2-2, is KAGVTQTPRYLIKTRGQQVTLSCSPISGHRSVSWYQQTPGQGLQFLFEYFSETQRNKGNFPGRFSGRQFSNSRSEMNVSTLELGDSALYLCASSLALATGELFFGEGSRLTVL.